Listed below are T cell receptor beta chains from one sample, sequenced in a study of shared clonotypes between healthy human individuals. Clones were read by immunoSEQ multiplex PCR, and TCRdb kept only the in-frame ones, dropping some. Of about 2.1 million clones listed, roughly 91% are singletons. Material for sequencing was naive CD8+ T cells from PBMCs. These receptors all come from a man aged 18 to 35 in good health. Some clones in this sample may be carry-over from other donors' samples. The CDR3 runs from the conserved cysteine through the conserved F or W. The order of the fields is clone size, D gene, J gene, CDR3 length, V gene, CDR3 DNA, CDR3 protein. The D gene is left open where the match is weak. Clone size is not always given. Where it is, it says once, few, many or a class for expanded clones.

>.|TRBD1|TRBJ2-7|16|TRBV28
TGTGCCAGCAGTGCATGGGGACAGGGGGCCTCCTACGAGCAGTACTTC
CASSAWGQGASYEQYF
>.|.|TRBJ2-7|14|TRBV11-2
TGTGCCAGCAGCTTAGGTTGGCAGGGCTACGAGCAGTACTTC
CASSLGWQGYEQYF
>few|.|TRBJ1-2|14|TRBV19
TGTGCCAGTAGTATTTCCTCAGGAAGGGGCGGCTACACCTTC
CASSISSGRGGYTF
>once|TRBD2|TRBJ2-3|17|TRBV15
TGTGCCACCAGCAGAGTGAGCGGGAGGCCTAGCACAGATACGCAGTATTTT
CATSRVSGRPSTDTQYF
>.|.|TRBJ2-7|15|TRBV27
TGTGCCAGCAGTTCCCTCTCGACAGGACGGGGCGAGCAGTACTTC
CASSSLSTGRGEQYF
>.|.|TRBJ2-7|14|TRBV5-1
TGCGCCAGCAGCCATACCGGGAAGGCCTACGAGCAGTACTTC
CASSHTGKAYEQYF
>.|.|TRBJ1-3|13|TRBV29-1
TGCAGCGTGGAAGGACAGTCTGGAAACACCATATATTTT
CSVEGQSGNTIYF
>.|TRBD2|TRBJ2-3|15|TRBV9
TGTGCCAGCAGCGCTAGCGGAACCAGCACAGATACGCAGTATTTT
CASSASGTSTDTQYF
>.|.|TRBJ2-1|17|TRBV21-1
TGTGCCAGCAGCAAGCACCCGGGACTAGGATCGGACAATGAGCAGTTCTTC
CASSKHPGLGSDNEQFF
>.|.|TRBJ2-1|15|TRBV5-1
TGCGCCAGCAGCTTGAACCGCGGACAATACAATGAGCAGTTCTTC
CASSLNRGQYNEQFF
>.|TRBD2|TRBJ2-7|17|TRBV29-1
TGCAGCGTTGAAGTATTTCTAGCGGGAGACCTGTCCTACGAGCAGTACTTC
CSVEVFLAGDLSYEQYF
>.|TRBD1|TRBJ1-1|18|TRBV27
TGTGCCAGCAGGATCAGTTCCGGGAGACAGGGGGCGGACACTGAAGCTTTCTTT
CASRISSGRQGADTEAFF
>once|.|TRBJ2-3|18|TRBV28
TGTGCCAGCAGTTTTCCGCTGCCTTTATGGGGGGGCACAGATACGCAGTATTTT
CASSFPLPLWGGTDTQYF
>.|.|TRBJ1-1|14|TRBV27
TGTGCCAGCAGTTTATGGTTCATGAACACTGAAGCTTTCTTT
CASSLWFMNTEAFF
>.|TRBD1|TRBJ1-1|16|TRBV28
TGTGCCAGCCAGCCTGACCGACAGGGTCCGAACACTGAAGCTTTCTTT
CASQPDRQGPNTEAFF
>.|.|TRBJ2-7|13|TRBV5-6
TGTGCCAGCAGCTTTCAGGGACTCTACGAGCAGTACTTC
CASSFQGLYEQYF
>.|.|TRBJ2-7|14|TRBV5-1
TGCGCCAGCAGCTTGACAGGTGCTATCTACGAGCAGTACTTC
CASSLTGAIYEQYF
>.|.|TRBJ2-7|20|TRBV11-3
TGTGCCAGCAGCCAAGGGACAATAGCGGATCCCTCACCCTTCCTCCTCGAGCAGTACTTC
CASSQGTIADPSPFLLEQYF
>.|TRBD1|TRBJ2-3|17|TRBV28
TGTGCCAGCACCACTCGGGCGACAGGGTGGGGCACAGATACGCAGTATTTT
CASTTRATGWGTDTQYF
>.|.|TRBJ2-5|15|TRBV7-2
TGTGCCAGCAGCTTAGCGAGGGGGTACCAAGAGACCCAGTACTTC
CASSLARGYQETQYF
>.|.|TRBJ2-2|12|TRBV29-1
TGCAGCGTTGATGGAGTCACCGGGGAGCTGTTTTTT
CSVDGVTGELFF
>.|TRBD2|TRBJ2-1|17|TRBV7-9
TGTGCCAGCAGCTCCCCATCCGGGACTAGTAGGGTCTATGAGCAGTTCTTC
CASSSPSGTSRVYEQFF
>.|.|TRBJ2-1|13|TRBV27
TGTGCCAGCAGTTTGCAGGGTTACAATGAGCAGTTCTTC
CASSLQGYNEQFF
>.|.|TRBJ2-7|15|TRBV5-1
TGCGCCAGCAGCTTCGCAGAGGGAGGTACCTACGAGCAGTACTTC
CASSFAEGGTYEQYF
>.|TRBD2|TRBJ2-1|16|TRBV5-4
TGTGCCAGCAGCTTGGCCGTACTAGCGGGAGGGAATGAGCAGTTCTTC
CASSLAVLAGGNEQFF
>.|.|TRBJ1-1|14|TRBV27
TGTGCCAGCAGCCCCTTGCAGGGGTCCACTGAAGCTTTCTTT
CASSPLQGSTEAFF
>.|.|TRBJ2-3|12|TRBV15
TGTGCCACCAGTACTAGGGGAGATACGCAGTATTTT
CATSTRGDTQYF
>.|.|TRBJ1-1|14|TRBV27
TGTGCCAGCAGTTTAGGAGGGGGTGCCACTGAAGCTTTCTTT
CASSLGGGATEAFF
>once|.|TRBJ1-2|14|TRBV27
TGTGCCAGCAGTTTCCTCCGGGAGGGCGGCGGCTACACCTTC
CASSFLREGGGYTF
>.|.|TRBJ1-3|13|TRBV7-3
TGTGCCAGCAGCTTAACCAGGGCGGACACCATATATTTT
CASSLTRADTIYF
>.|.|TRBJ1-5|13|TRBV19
TGTGCCAGTAGTATGGGGGCTGCGCAGCCCCAGCATTTT
CASSMGAAQPQHF
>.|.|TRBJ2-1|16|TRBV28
TGTGCCAGCACCTATCCGGGGGAGGCTGTCTACAATGAGCAGTTCTTC
CASTYPGEAVYNEQFF
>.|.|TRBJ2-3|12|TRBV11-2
TGTGCCAGCAGCTTAGGTACAGATACGCAGTATTTT
CASSLGTDTQYF
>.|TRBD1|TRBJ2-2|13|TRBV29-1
TGCAGCGCGATACAGGGGGGCACCGGGGAGCTGTTTTTT
CSAIQGGTGELFF
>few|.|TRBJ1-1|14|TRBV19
TGTGCCAGTAGTATGCGGGGGGAGATCACTGAAGCTTTCTTT
CASSMRGEITEAFF
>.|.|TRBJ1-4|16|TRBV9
TGTGCCAGCAGCGAGGGAGGGGGATCAACTAATGAAAAACTGTTTTTT
CASSEGGGSTNEKLFF
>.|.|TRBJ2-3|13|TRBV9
TGTGCCAGCAGCGGAGGGGGAACAGATACGCAGTATTTT
CASSGGGTDTQYF
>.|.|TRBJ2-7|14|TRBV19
TGTGCCAGTAGTATAGATCTGGAAGGCTACGAGCAGTACTTC
CASSIDLEGYEQYF
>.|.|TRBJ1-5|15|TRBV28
TGTGCCAGCAGTCCCGAGGGCCAGAGCAATCAGCCCCAGCATTTT
CASSPEGQSNQPQHF
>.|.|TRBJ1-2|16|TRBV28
TGTGCCAGCAGTTCCCGGTTCCCTCACCTCAACTATGGCTACACCTTC
CASSSRFPHLNYGYTF
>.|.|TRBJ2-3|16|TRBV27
TGTGCCAGCAGTTTGCGTGTGGGACGAGGCACAGATACGCAGTATTTT
CASSLRVGRGTDTQYF
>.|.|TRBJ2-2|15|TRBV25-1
TGTGCCAGCAGTGAAGGCCACGCGAACACCGGGGAGCTGTTTTTT
CASSEGHANTGELFF
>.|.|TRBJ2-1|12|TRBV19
TGTGCCAGTAGTCCCATGGGGTCTGAGCAGTTCTTC
CASSPMGSEQFF
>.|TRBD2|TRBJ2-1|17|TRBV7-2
TGTGCCAGCAGCCCCCTTCGGGGCGGGAGCTCCTACAATGAGCAGTTCTTC
CASSPLRGGSSYNEQFF
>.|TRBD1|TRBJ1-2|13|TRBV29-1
TGCAGCGTTGAGTCCGGGACAGGGTCTGGCTACACCTTC
CSVESGTGSGYTF
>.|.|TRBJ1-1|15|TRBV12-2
TGTGCAAGTCGCCCGCGGGGTTTATTAGGCACTGAAGCTTTCTTT
CASRPRGLLGTEAFF
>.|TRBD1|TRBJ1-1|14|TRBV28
TGTGCCAGCAGTTTCCCAGGGGGCGCGTTACTGGCTTTCTTT
CASSFPGGALLAFF
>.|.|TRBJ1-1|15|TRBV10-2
TGCGCCAGCAGTGAGTCAGGCAGGGTGAACACTGAAGCTTTCTTT
CASSESGRVNTEAFF
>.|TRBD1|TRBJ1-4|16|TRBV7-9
TGTGCCAGCAGCTCGCGGACAGGGGGGGAGGATGAAAAACTGTTTTTT
CASSSRTGGEDEKLFF
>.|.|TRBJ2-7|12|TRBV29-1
TGCAGCGTTTTAGGCTTACCCTCCGAGCAGTACTTC
CSVLGLPSEQYF
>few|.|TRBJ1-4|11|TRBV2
TGTGCCAGCAGTGGTGATGAAAAACTGTTTTTT
CASSGDEKLFF